This paragraph reports one TCR beta chain. Trimming took off 10 bases at V and 7 bases at J, with 2 bases between the two ends. The CDR3 has 8 amino acids. This record belongs to a study of control samples from healthy donors and cancer patients. Clones were sequenced by immunoSEQ multiplex PCR, and TCRdb holds only the in-frame ones, with some missing. The table shows 100,000 to 150,000 clones, with roughly 84% occurring only once. The clonotype was recovered from a man aged 18-30 years in good health. Material: blood. The chain links TRBV12-3 or TRBV12-4 to TRBJ1-5; no firm D call. Written as DNA, the CDR3 is TGTGCCAACCAGCCCCAGCATTTT. Protein sequence: CANQPQHF.